This entry concerns a single TCR beta chain. Its target is unknown. The sample originates from a study of shared clonotypes between healthy human individuals. The junction had 8 bases not matched to a gene; V was cut back by 3 bases and J by 3 bases. Germline values: CDR1 LNHDA, CDR2 SQIVND (reference sequence). The CDR3 is made up of 16 amino acids. Points from the study as a whole: The sampled material consisted only of blood, and tissue repertoires are likely to differ.

Using immunoSEQ multiplex PCR, the repertoire was profiled, and TCRdb retains in-frame clones only, with some absent. The profile shows roughly 660,000 clones, 90% of them singletons. Sequences were obtained from memory CD8+ T cells from PBMCs. This sample's subset: CD45RO+ cells pooled with CCR7-negative TemRA cells. The chain couples TRBV19 to TRBJ2-7; 10 nucleotides align to TRBD2. The source is a man between 18 and 35 years old in good health. Some clones in this sample may be carry-over from other donors' samples. Here the CDR3 reads CASSIRLAGALYEQYF. The CDR3 DNA is TGTGCCAGTAGTATTCGCCTAGCGGGAGCCCTCTACGAGCAGTACTTC.